The sequence of this T cell receptor (beta chain) was determined in a study of a mutant IDH1 vaccine in newly diagnosed glioma. The wider study: All eight of the vaccinations patients received fell in weeks 1, 3, 5, 7, 11, 15, 19 and 23.

The time point is: week 5, during vaccination. Vaccine doses each comprised 300 ug of mutant IDH1 20-mer peptide, with topical imiquimod. The data were produced by immunoSEQ multiplex PCR, yet TCRdb's version contains in-frame clones alone and is incomplete. The data contain approximately 51,000 clones, around 80% of them singletons. Worth noting for this clone: Its antigen is unknown.

The sample here was PBMCs, taken from a glioma patient whose treatment included an IDH1 peptide vaccine. This sequence was found in a woman between 40 and 55 years old with glioma.

The CDR3 loop reads CAGPSGQYYGYTF. CDR3 in DNA: TGTGCCGGCCCCTCAGGACAGTACTATGGCTACACCTTC. This rearrangement joins TRBV21-1 to TRBJ1-2; the table's D call TRBD1 went unverified against the DNA. TRBV21-1 is noted as a pseudogene. The length of the CDR3 is 13 residues.